These 25 T cell receptor beta chains originate from one sample sequenced in a study of TIL therapy for anti-PD-1-resistant metastatic lung cancer. The immunoSEQ assay was v3. The data were produced by immunoSEQ multiplex PCR, yet TCRdb's version contains in-frame clones alone and is incomplete. Found here are 25,000 to 30,000 clones, less than 65% of them singletons; the top ten hold about 16%. Time point noted: pre-treatment sample, taken before nivolumab and TIL therapy. Pleural nodules or supraclavicular lymph nodes made up most of the excised metastases sampled. The sequences come from tumor tissue, collected at baseline. The receptor source for this set is a woman between 30 and 85 years old with non-small cell lung cancer.

CDR3 nucleotide sequence: TGTGCCAGTACCATGGGAGCGGGAGGGCGAACAGATACGCAGTATTTT. Translating it yields CASTMGAGGRTDTQYF. The chain carries TRBV19 and TRBJ2-3, with 10 bases matching TRBD2. The germline V gene has CDR1 LNHDA and CDR2 SQIVND (reference sequence). Trimming cost V 7 bases and J 3 bases; bases outside gene matches: 10. This CDR3 is built from 16 residues. Based on the CDR3 plus reference TRBV19 and TRBJ2-3, the full variable domain is DGGITQSPKYLFRKEGQNVTLSCEQNLNHDAMYWYRQDPGQGLRLIYYSQIVNDFQKGDIAEGYSVSREKKESFPLTVTSAQKNPTAFYLCASTMGAGGRTDTQYFGPGTRLTVL.

The chain joins TRBV15 to TRBJ1-1, with D tentatively TRBD1 (5 bases). The V end lost 3 bases, the J end lost 1 base, and 9 bases lay between the germline ends. The CDR3 contains 14 residues. Germline CDR1 reads LNHNV; CDR2 reads YYDKDF (reference sequence). This CDR3 is CATSSWGTNTEAFF. The CDR3 nucleotides are TGTGCCACCAGCAGCTGGGGGACGAACACTGAAGCTTTCTTT. Full variable domain (remainder filled in from reference TRBV15 and TRBJ1-1): DAMVIQNPRYQVTQFGKPVTLSCSQTLNHNVMYWYQQKSSQAPKLLFHYYDKDFNNEADTPDNFQSRRPNTSFCFLDIRSPGLGDTAMYLCATSSWGTNTEAFFGQGTRLTVV.

The chain uses TRBV7-9 and TRBJ1-1; 7 bases fit TRBD1. The CDR3 contains 16 residues. Germline values: CDR1 SEHNR, CDR2 FQNEAQ (reference sequence). Trimming cost V 5 bases and J 4 bases; bases outside gene matches: 13. In DNA form, the CDR3 reads TGTGCCAGCAGCCCTTACAGGGGCCTCGTTTTCACTGAAGCTTTCTTT. This encodes CASSPYRGLVFTEAFF. Combining the CDR3 with reference TRBV7-9 and TRBJ1-1 gives the whole variable domain DTGVSQNPRHKITKRGQNVTFRCDPISEHNRLYWYRQTLGQGPEFLTYFQNEAQLEKSRLLSDRFSAERPKGSFSTLEIQRTEQGDSAMYLCASSPYRGLVFTEAFFGQGTRLTVV.

V usage is TRBV21-1 and J usage is TRBJ2-1; the table's D call of TRBD2 was not tested on the DNA. TRBV21-1 is given as a pseudogene. The CDR3 sequence is 16 residues long. The DNA for the CDR3 is TGTGCCAGCAGCAAGAAACTAGCGGGAGTGGGCAATGAGCAGTTCTTC. Translating it yields CASSKKLAGVGNEQFF.

This chain uses TRBV5-1 with TRBJ2-3; a weak D match, TRBD2 (6 bases). The CDR3 is 15 residues long. CDR1 SGHRS and CDR2 YFSETQ come from the germline V gene. Trimming pared 2 bases from V and 0 bases from J, leaving 10 bases between. CDR3 DNA: TGCGCCAGCAGCTTAGGCGGGACTAGCACAGATACGCAGTATTTT. Translating it yields CASSLGGTSTDTQYF. Variable domain in full (rest from reference TRBV5-1 and TRBJ2-3): KAGVTQTPRYLIKTRGQQVTLSCSPISGHRSVSWYQQTPGQGLQFLFEYFSETQRNKGNFPGRFSGRQFSNSRSEMNVSTLELGDSALYLCASSLGGTSTDTQYFGPGTRLTVL.

The rearrangement uses TRBV9 and TRBJ2-7; D gene unclear. V was shortened by 0 bases and J by 6 bases, with 13 bases between the two germline ends. This CDR3 contains 14 residues. Germline-derived CDR1 and CDR2 are SGDLS and YYNGEE. Written as DNA, the CDR3 is TGTGCCAGCAGCGTAGACTGGGGAACCCCCGAGCAGTACTTC. Its translation is CASSVDWGTPEQYF. Looking up the rest from reference TRBV9 and TRBJ2-7 gives the full variable domain: DSGVTQTPKHLITATGQRVTLRCSPRSGDLSVYWYQQSLDQGLQFLIQYYNGEERAKGNILERFSAQQFPDLHSELNLSSLELGDSALYFCASSVDWGTPEQYFGPGTRLTVT.

The chain uses TRBV7-8 and TRBJ2-3; no clear D gene. The germline gives CDR1 SGHVS, CDR2 FQNEAQ. CDR3 length: 13 residues. Trimming shortened V by 1 base and J by 4 bases, and 6 bases separated the two germline ends. The CDR3 here is CASSLDLADTQYF. Written as DNA, the CDR3 is TGTGCCAGCAGCTTAGATTTAGCAGATACGCAGTATTTT.

V and J are TRBV15 and TRBJ2-3, with 7 bases aligning to TRBD1. The CDR3 loop spans 13 amino acids. After removal of 4 bases from V and 3 bases from J, the junction contained 1 base not matched to a gene. The V gene's germline CDR1 is LNHNV and CDR2 YYDKDF (reference sequence). The DNA of the CDR3 is TGTGCCACCAGCACACAGGGGACAGATACGCAGTATTTT. It specifies CATSTQGTDTQYF.

This chain joins TRBV6-1 and TRBJ2-1, with D tentatively TRBD2 (6 bases). Germline values: CDR1 MNHNS, CDR2 SASEGT. Between the trimmed V and J ends, which lost 4 bases and 5 bases, there was a span of 15 bases. The CDR3 spans 15 residues. The CDR3 nucleotides read TGTGCCAGCAGTGCCCTAGCGACCGCGAACAATGAGCAGTTCTTC. Protein: CASSALATANNEQFF.

This chain uses TRBV27 with TRBJ2-7; the match to TRBD2 covers 12 bases. The ends lost 5 bases at V and 5 bases at J; junction bases unmatched: 1. This CDR3 spans 13 amino acids. The germline V gene encodes CDR1 MNHEY and CDR2 SMNVEV (reference sequence). In nucleotides, the CDR3 is TGTGCCAGCAGTCCTAGCGGGAGGGACGAGCAGTACTTC. Translating gives CASSPSGRDEQYF.

In this sample, this clone turned up a few times. This chain joins TRBV19 and TRBJ1-5; D not resolved. Trimming removed 4 bases at V and 4 bases at J, with 8 bases between. This CDR3 has 13 amino acids. The V gene's germline CDR1 is LNHDA and CDR2 SQIVND (reference sequence). The CDR3 is CASSSQENQPQHF. The CDR3, as DNA: TGTGCCAGTAGTAGCCAGGAGAATCAGCCCCAGCATTTT.

The chain couples TRBV7-2 to TRBJ2-1, with 9 bases fitting TRBD2. Germline-derived CDR1 and CDR2 are SGHTA and FQGNSA. V dropped 4 bases and J dropped 4; count of bases not matched to a gene: 8. The CDR3 covers 16 residues. The CDR3 region has the DNA TGTGCCAGCAGCTCCCTAGCGGGGACGGGATACAATGAGCAGTTCTTC. The encoded protein is CASSSLAGTGYNEQFF. Together with reference TRBV7-2 and TRBJ2-1, the CDR3 gives the full variable domain: GAGVSQSPSNKVTEKGKDVELRCDPISGHTALYWYRQSLGQGLEFLIYFQGNSAPDKSGLPSDRFSAERTGGSVSTLTIQRTQQEDSAVYLCASSSLAGTGYNEQFFGPGTRLTVL.

The V call is TRBV19, the J call TRBJ1-1, with TRBD1 as a possible D gene (5 bases). CDR1 is LNHDA, CDR2 SQIVND, per germline (reference sequence). The V and J ends lost 10 bases and 4 bases respectively, with 19 bases between them. There are 14 residues in the CDR3. This chain's CDR3 is CATSTRARGTEAFF. The DNA of the CDR3 is TGTGCCACTTCAACCAGGGCTCGAGGCACTGAAGCTTTCTTT.

The chain links TRBV5-4 to TRBJ2-1; TRBD2 matches 9 bases. Germline assignment: CDR1 SGHNT and CDR2 YYREEE (reference sequence). The CDR3 contains 15 residues. V lost 0 bases to trimming and J lost 10 bases; unmatched junction nucleotides: 8. The CDR3 DNA reads TGTGCCAGCAGCTTGGACGGGACTAGCAACCGAGAGCAGTTCTTC. Its protein is CASSLDGTSNREQFF.

This clone was observed a handful of times. This sequence joins TRBV20-1 and TRBJ1-1, with D tentatively TRBD1 (5 bases). Deletions cut 6 bases from V and 4 bases from J, with 9 bases between. Germline loops: CDR1 DFQATT, CDR2 SNEGSKA (reference sequence). The CDR3 extends over 11 amino acids. The CDR3 loop is CSAERGTEAFF. Here the CDR3 DNA reads TGCAGTGCCGAAAGGGGCACTGAAGCTTTCTTT.

V is TRBV27 and J is TRBJ1-2, with unresolved D. V lost 0 bases and J lost 8, with 16 bases in between. The germline gives CDR1 MNHEY, CDR2 SMNVEV (reference sequence). This CDR3 spans 15 amino acids. The CDR3 sequence is CASSLSVGFPGGYTF. For the CDR3, the DNA is TGTGCCAGCAGTTTATCGGTTGGATTCCCGGGAGGCTACACCTTC.

V gene TRBV18 combines with J gene TRBJ2-7; perhaps TRBD2 as D (6 bases). Germline loops: CDR1 KGHSH, CDR2 LQKENI. Deletions cut 2 bases from V and 5 bases from J, with 10 bases between. This CDR3 has 13 amino acids. In nucleotides, the CDR3 is TGTGCCAGCTCACCAATCGGGGGTAACGAGCAGTACTTC. Translation: CASSPIGGNEQYF.

The chain carries TRBV9 and TRBJ2-1; 8 bases agree with TRBD1. CDR3 size: 15 residues. V lost 4 bases and J lost 7; bases outside the gene matches: 10. From germline, CDR1 is SGDLS and CDR2 YYNGEE. CDR3 DNA sequence: TGTGCCAGCAGCCCACAGACAGGGGCCGCGAATGAGCAGTTCTTC. Protein product: CASSPQTGAANEQFF.

The chain couples TRBV27 to TRBJ1-2; TRBD1 might be the D (5 bases). Germline V gene lookup returns CDR1 MNHEY and CDR2 SMNVEV (reference sequence). This CDR3 region has 13 residues. V was cut by 5 bases and J by 2 bases, with 9 bases left in between. The CDR3 region has the DNA TGTGCCAGCAGTCCCAGGGCGAACTATGGCTACACCTTC. It specifies CASSPRANYGYTF.

This chain uses TRBV5-6 with TRBJ2-1, with D possibly being TRBD1 (6 bases). This CDR3 is built from 15 residues. The V end was cut by 0 bases, the J end by 7 bases, with 14 bases between. Per the germline V gene, CDR1 is SGHDT and CDR2 is YYEEEE. CDR3: CASSLGGQPRNEQFF. The CDR3 DNA follows: TGTGCCAGCAGCTTGGGGGGACAACCTAGGAATGAGCAGTTCTTC. The whole variable domain, filled in from reference TRBV5-6 and TRBJ2-1, reads DAGVTQSPTHLIKTRGQQVTLRCSPKSGHDTVSWYQQALGQGPQFIFQYYEEEERQRGNFPDRFSGHQFPNYSSELNVNALLLGDSALYLCASSLGGQPRNEQFFGPGTRLTVL.

This clone was picked up a small number of times. The chain recombines TRBV30 with TRBJ2-7; D ambiguous. The germline V and J ends were trimmed by 6 bases and 1 base, with 19 bases remaining between them. The CDR3 runs to 15 residues. CDR1 is GTSNPN and CDR2 is SVGIG in the germline V gene (reference sequence). CDR3 bases: TGTGCCTGCTTGAAGCCGGGCCGAATATCCTACGAGCAGTACTTC. Its protein is CACLKPGRISYEQYF.

This clone was counted a single time. This rearrangement joins TRBV30 to TRBJ2-3; maybe TRBD2 (5 bases). The germline V gene encodes CDR1 GTSNPN and CDR2 SVGIG (reference sequence). The CDR3 extends over 14 amino acids. The V end lost 0 bases, the J end lost 7 bases, and 14 bases lay between the germline ends. CDR3 residues: CAWSVLTGSNTQYF. The CDR3 nucleotides are TGTGCCTGGAGTGTACTGACGGGATCGAATACGCAGTATTTT.

The chain employs TRBV11-3 and TRBJ2-1; D ambiguous. CDR1 and CDR2 from the germline V gene are SGHNT and YENEEA. Trimming shortened V by 1 base and J by 1 base, and 20 bases separated the two germline ends. The CDR3 has 19 residues. The CDR3 coding sequence is TGTGCCAGCAGCTTAGCCCCTACCAGGCTCAGATGTTCCTACAATGAGCAGTTCTTC. Protein sequence: CASSLAPTRLRCSYNEQFF.

This clone has more than one count but fewer than ten. This chain uses TRBV28 with TRBJ2-7, with D maybe TRBD1 (6 bases). CDR1 MDHEN and CDR2 SYDVKM come from the germline V gene. This CDR3 region has 14 residues. Trimming left V 5 bases short and J 0 bases short, with 11 bases between. CDR3 DNA sequence: TGTGCCAGCAGTCTGGACAGCGTCTCCTACGAGCAGTACTTC. This sequence encodes CASSLDSVSYEQYF.

This chain links TRBV5-1 with TRBJ1-1, with D hard to call. Germline-derived CDR1 and CDR2 are SGHRS and YFSETQ. The CDR3 spans 13 residues. Trimming took 4 bases from V and 1 from J, leaving 8 bases between them. CDR3 sequence (DNA): TGCGCCAGCAGCCCACAGCAGAACACTGAAGCTTTCTTT. Amino acid sequence: CASSPQQNTEAFF.